The rows below give T cell receptor beta chains drawn from one sample of a study of blood T cell repertoires in COVID-19. TCRdb's table, derived via immunoSEQ multiplex PCR, lists solely in-frame clones and lacks some. Of 280,000 or so clones detected, 70% to 90% appear once; the ten largest clones hold about 2.2%. Sample: peripheral blood. The receptor set was obtained from a woman in her thirties who had recovered from COVID-19. CDR3s include the opening cysteine and the closing phenylalanine or tryptophan. D genes are given only for firm matches. The size field is filled for only some rows; it gives once, few, many or a size class.

d_call	v_call	cdr3_length	j_call	clone_size	cdr3_aa	cdr3_nt
TRBD1	TRBV6-5	16	TRBJ1-1	.	CASSYSSGGLNTEAFF	TGTGCCAGCAGTTACTCATCAGGGGGCCTGAACACTGAAGCTTTCTTT
.	TRBV9	16	TRBJ2-3	.	CASSDDRYSSTDTQYF	TGTGCCAGCAGCGACGACAGATACTCTAGCACAGATACGCAGTATTTT
.	TRBV2	17	TRBJ2-6	.	CASSVESRVPGANVLTF	TGTGCCAGCAGTGTTGAAAGCAGGGTCCCGGGGGCCAACGTCCTGACTTTC
TRBD1	TRBV18	16	TRBJ2-5	once	CASSLRTGQSLETQYF	TGTGCCAGCTCACTCAGGACGGGACAGAGCTTAGAGACCCAGTACTTC
.	TRBV21-1	14	TRBJ1-5	.	CASLLLGRGQPQHF	TGTGCCAGTCTACTTCTGGGCAGGGGCCAGCCCCAGCATTTT
.	TRBV6-5	14	TRBJ1-1	.	CASKGGPLATEAFF	TGTGCCAGCAAAGGAGGACCTCTTGCCACTGAAGCTTTCTTT
.	TRBV11-1	14	TRBJ1-2	.	CASSVRDTHYGYTF	TGTGCCAGCAGCGTCCGGGACACACACTATGGCTACACCTTC
TRBD2	TRBV28	16	TRBJ2-3	.	CASSLAGVRSTDTQYF	TGTGCCAGCAGTCTAGCGGGAGTGCGAAGCACAGATACGCAGTATTTT
TRBD2	TRBV2	15	TRBJ2-1	.	CASRVAGGSYNEQFF	TGTGCCAGCAGGGTAGCGGGAGGCTCCTACAATGAGCAGTTCTTC
TRBD1	TRBV18	15	TRBJ2-6	.	CASSSQGAGANVLTF	TGTGCCAGCTCATCACAGGGGGCTGGGGCCAACGTCCTGACTTTC
TRBD1	TRBV3-1/TRBV3-2	15	TRBJ2-3	.	CASSPRDRGTDTQYF	TGTGCCAGCAGCCCCCGGGACAGGGGAACAGATACGCAGTATTTT
.	TRBV4-1	14	TRBJ2-7	.	CASSQGMGPYEQYF	TGCGCCAGCAGCCAAGGAATGGGGCCCTACGAGCAGTACTTC
.	TRBV6-1	12	TRBJ1-2	many	CASSDWTYGYTF	TGTGCCAGCAGTGATTGGACATACGGCTACACCTTC
.	TRBV5-1	15	TRBJ2-3	.	CASSLVDSDTDTQYF	TGCGCCAGCAGCTTGGTGGACAGTGACACAGATACGCAGTATTTT
TRBD1	TRBV19	13	TRBJ1-5	.	CASSWDRNQPQHF	TGTGCCAGTAGCTGGGACAGGAATCAGCCCCAGCATTTT
.	TRBV28	12	TRBJ2-7	.	CASETGDYEQYF	TGTGCCAGCGAGACCGGGGACTACGAGCAGTACTTC
TRBD1	TRBV7-2	13	TRBJ1-2	once	CASSYRGNYGYTF	TGTGCCAGCAGCTACAGGGGTAACTATGGCTACACCTTC
.	TRBV5-6	14	TRBJ2-7	.	CASSLGPRPVEQYF	TGTGCCAGCAGCTTGGGCCCCAGGCCGGTAGAGCAGTACTTC
TRBD1	TRBV2	14	TRBJ2-7	.	CASSGDRVEDEQYF	TGTGCCAGCAGTGGAGACAGGGTCGAGGACGAGCAGTACTTC
TRBD1	TRBV6-5	14	TRBJ1-1	.	CASSRPTGGPEAFF	TGTGCCAGCAGCCGTCCTACAGGGGGCCCTGAAGCTTTCTTT
TRBD1	TRBV6-6	13	TRBJ1-4	.	CASSETGNEKLFF	TGTGCCAGCAGTGAGACAGGGAACGAAAAACTGTTTTTT
.	TRBV12-3/TRBV12-4	13	TRBJ2-7	once	CASSLGLLYEQYF	TGTGCCAGCAGTTTAGGGCTCTTGTACGAGCAGTACTTC
TRBD1	TRBV5-4	16	TRBJ1-6	once	CASSAGQGAPNSPLHF	TGTGCCAGCAGCGCCGGACAGGGGGCGCCCAATTCACCCCTCCACTTT
.	TRBV28	12	TRBJ1-2	many	CASGGAQYGYTF	TGTGCTTCTGGTGGGGCGCAATATGGCTACACCTTC
TRBD1	TRBV30	19	TRBJ1-2	.	CAWSRTSYRQGSPFYGYTF	TGTGCCTGGAGTCGTACATCATATCGACAGGGGTCCCCGTTCTATGGCTACACCTTC